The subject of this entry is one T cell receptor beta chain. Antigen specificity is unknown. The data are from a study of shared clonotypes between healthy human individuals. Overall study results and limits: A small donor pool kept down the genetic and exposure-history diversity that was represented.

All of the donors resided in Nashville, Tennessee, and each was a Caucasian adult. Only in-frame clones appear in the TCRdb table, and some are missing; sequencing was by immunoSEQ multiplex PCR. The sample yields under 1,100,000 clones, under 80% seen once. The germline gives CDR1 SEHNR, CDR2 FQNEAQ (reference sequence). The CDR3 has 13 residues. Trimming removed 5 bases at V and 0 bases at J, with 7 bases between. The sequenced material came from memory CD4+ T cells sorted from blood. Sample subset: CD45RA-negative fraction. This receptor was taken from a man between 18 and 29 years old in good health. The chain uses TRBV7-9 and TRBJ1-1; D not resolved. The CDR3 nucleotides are TGTGCCAGCAGCCCGGGCCTGAACACTGAAGCTTTCTTT. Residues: CASSPGLNTEAFF.